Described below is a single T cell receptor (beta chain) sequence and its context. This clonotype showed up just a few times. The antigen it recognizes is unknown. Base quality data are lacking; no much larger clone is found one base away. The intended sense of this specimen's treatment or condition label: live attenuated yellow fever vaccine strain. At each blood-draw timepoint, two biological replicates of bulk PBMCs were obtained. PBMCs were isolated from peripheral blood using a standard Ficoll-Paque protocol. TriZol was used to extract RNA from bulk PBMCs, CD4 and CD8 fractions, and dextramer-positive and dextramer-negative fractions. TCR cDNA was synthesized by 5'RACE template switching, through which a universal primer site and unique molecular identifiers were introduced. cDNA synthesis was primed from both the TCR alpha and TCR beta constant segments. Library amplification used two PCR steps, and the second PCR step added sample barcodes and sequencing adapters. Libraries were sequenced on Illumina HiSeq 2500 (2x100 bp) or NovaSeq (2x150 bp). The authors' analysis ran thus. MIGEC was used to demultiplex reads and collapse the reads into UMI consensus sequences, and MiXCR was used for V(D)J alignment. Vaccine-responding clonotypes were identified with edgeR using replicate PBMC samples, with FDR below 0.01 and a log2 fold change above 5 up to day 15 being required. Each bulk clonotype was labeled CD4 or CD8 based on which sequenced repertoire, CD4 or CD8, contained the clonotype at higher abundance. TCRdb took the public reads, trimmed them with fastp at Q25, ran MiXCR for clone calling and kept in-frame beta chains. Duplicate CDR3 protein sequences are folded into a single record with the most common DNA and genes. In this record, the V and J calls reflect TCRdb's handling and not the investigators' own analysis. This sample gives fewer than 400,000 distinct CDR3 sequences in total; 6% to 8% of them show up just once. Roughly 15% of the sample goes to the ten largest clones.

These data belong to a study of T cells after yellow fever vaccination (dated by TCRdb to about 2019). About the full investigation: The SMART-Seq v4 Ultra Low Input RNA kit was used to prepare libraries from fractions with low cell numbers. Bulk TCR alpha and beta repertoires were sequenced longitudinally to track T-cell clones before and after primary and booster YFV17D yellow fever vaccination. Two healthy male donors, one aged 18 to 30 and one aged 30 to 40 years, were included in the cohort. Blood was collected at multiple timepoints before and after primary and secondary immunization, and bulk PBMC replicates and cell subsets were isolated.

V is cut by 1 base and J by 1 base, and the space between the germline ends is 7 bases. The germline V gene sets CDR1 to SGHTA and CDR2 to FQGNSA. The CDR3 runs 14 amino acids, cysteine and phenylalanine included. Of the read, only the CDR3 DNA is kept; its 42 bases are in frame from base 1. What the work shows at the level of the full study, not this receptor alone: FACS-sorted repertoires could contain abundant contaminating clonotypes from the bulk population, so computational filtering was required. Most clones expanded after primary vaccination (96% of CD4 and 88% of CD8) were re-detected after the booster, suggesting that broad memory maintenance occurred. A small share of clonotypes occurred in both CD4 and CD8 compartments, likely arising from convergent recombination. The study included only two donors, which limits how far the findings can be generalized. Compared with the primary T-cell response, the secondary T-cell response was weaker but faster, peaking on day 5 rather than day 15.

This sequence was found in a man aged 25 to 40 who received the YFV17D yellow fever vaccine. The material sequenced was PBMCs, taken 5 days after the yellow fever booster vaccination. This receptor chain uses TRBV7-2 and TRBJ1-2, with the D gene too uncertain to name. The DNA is TGTGCCAGCAGCTTAGAGGGCTTTAACTATGGCTACACCTTC. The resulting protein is CASSLEGFNYGYTF.